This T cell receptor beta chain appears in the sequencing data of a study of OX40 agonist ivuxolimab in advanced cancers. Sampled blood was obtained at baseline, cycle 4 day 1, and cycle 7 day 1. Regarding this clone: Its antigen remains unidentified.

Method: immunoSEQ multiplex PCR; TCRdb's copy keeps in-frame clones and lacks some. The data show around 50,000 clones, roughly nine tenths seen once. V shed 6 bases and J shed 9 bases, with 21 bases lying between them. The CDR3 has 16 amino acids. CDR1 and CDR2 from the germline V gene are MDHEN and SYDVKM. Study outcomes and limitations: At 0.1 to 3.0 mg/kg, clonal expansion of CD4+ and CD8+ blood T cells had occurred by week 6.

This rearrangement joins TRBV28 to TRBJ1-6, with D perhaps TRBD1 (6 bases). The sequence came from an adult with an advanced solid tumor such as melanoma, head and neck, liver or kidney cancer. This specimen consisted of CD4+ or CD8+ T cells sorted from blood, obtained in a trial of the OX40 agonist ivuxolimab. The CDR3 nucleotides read TGTGCCAGCAGGGGGTTAGGGGGAGGGTTGAGTTCACCCCTCCACTTT. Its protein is CASRGLGGGLSSPLHF.